One sample yielded the 21 T cell receptor beta chains listed below, sequenced in a study of beta chain features in type 1 diabetes. The isolated RNA, all of it, was reverse transcribed, so expressed TCRB transcripts were what got sequenced. Produced via immunoSEQ multiplex PCR; TCRdb's table is partial and in-frame only. The table has 240,000 or so clones, around 65% seen once. The specimen was naive CD4+ T cells from blood. These receptors came from a man younger than 40 in good health.

V usage is TRBV20-1 and J usage is TRBJ2-7; D ambiguous. The CDR3 extends over 11 amino acids. Trimming left V 3 bases short and J 2 bases short, with 5 bases between. Germline CDR1 DFQATT, CDR2 SNEGSKA (reference sequence). The CDR3 here is CSASETYEQYF. CDR3 sequence (DNA): TGCAGTGCTAGTGAGACCTACGAGCAGTACTTC.

This clone was seen more than once but under ten times. The chain uses TRBV29-1 and TRBJ2-2, with D hard to call. The ends were cut back, 3 bases at V and 3 bases at J, with 8 bases in the middle. CDR1 is SQVTM and CDR2 is ANQGSEA in the germline V gene. The length of the CDR3 is 13 residues. This CDR3 is CSVDGPYTGELFF. CDR3 in DNA: TGCAGCGTTGATGGACCGTACACCGGGGAGCTGTTTTTT.

The chain couples TRBV29-1 to TRBJ2-6; D might be TRBD1 (6 bases). Germline loops: CDR1 SQVTM, CDR2 ANQGSEA. Trimming removed 6 bases from V and 2 bases from J, with 11 bases in between. This CDR3 spans 14 amino acids. CDR3 residues: CSVRGHPGANVLTF. The CDR3 region has the DNA TGCAGCGTACGGGGACACCCTGGGGCCAACGTCCTGACTTTC.

The rearrangement links TRBV30 to TRBJ1-1, with D possibly TRBD1 on 5 matching bases. V dropped 5 bases and J dropped 10 bases, with 14 bases sitting between them. The V gene's germline CDR1 is GTSNPN and CDR2 SVGIG (reference sequence). This CDR3 spans 11 amino acids. The CDR3 spells CAWGRGLGAFF. DNA of the CDR3: TGTGCCTGGGGGAGGGGACTCGGAGCTTTCTTT.

V gene TRBV11-2 combines with J gene TRBJ2-4; 7 bases are shared with TRBD1. The CDR3 covers 16 residues. J lost 0 bases, V lost 4 bases, and 6 bases had no gene match. The germline gives CDR1 SGHAT, CDR2 FQNNGV. The CDR3: CASSSDRVLAKNIQYF. In DNA form, the CDR3 reads TGTGCCAGCAGCTCAGACAGGGTCTTAGCCAAAAACATTCAGTACTTC. Supplemented by reference TRBV11-2 and TRBJ2-4, the full variable domain reads EAGVAQSPRYKIIEKRQSVAFWCNPISGHATLYWYQQILGQGPKLLIQFQNNGVVDDSQLPKDRFSAERLKGVDSTLKIQPAKLEDSAVYLCASSSDRVLAKNIQYFGAGTRLSVL.

In DNA, the CDR3 is TGTGCCTGGAGTGTACTGTGGGAGACCCAGTACTTC. Residues: CAWSVLWETQYF. This chain connects TRBV30 to TRBJ2-5, with no clear D. The CDR3 loop spans 12 amino acids. Germline CDR1 is GTSNPN and CDR2 is SVGIG (reference sequence). V dropped 0 bases and J dropped 5 bases, with 7 bases sitting between them.

This clone appeared a few times. The gene calls are TRBV28 and TRBJ2-3; 11 positions agree with TRBD2. The germline V gene has CDR1 MDHEN and CDR2 SYDVKM. The CDR3 covers 16 residues. The V gene end was trimmed by 4 bases and the J gene end by 2 bases; junction bases not matched to a gene: 5. CDR3 residues: CASSSMTSGITDTQYF. DNA of the CDR3: TGTGCCAGCAGTTCGATGACTAGCGGGATCACAGATACGCAGTATTTT.

V is TRBV7-9 and J is TRBJ2-2; D tentatively fits TRBD1 or TRBD2 (5 bases each). CDR1 SEHNR and CDR2 FQNEAQ come from the germline V gene (reference sequence). Trimming stripped 7 bases from V and 14 bases from J, with 11 bases between. The CDR3 runs 10 residues. The CDR3 DNA follows: TGTGCCAGCACCCTTGGGGGACTGTTTTTT. Translating gives CASTLGGLFF.

This clone came up a few times. V and J are TRBV5-4 and TRBJ2-1; D call uncertain. The germline V gene has CDR1 SGHNT and CDR2 YYREEE (reference sequence). The CDR3 spans 14 residues. Trimming took off 5 bases at V and 3 bases at J, with 12 bases between the two ends. CDR3 DNA sequence: TGTGCCAGCAGTTCCCCACAGCTCTACAATGAGCAGTTCTTC. Its protein is CASSSPQLYNEQFF.

The rearrangement uses TRBV7-2 and TRBJ1-5; 8 nucleotides align to TRBD1. Germline V gene data show CDR1 as SGHTA and CDR2 as FQGNSA. The CDR3 length is 16 residues. Trimming removed 5 bases from V and 6 bases from J; junction bases left unmatched: 12. The CDR3: CASSPRSGQGGQPQHF. The CDR3 region has the DNA TGTGCCAGCAGCCCGAGAAGCGGACAGGGAGGTCAGCCCCAGCATTTT.

In regard to this clone: Within the sample, other DNA sequences also encode this same CDR3. The chain employs TRBV29-1 and TRBJ1-1; D unclear. Germline CDR1 reads SQVTM; CDR2 reads ANQGSEA. CDR3 length equals 13 residues. V was cut by 1 base and J by 0 bases, with 6 bases left in between. This CDR3 is CSVEGLMNTEAFF. The CDR3 coding sequence is TGCAGCGTTGAAGGCCTGATGAACACTGAAGCTTTCTTT.

This clone was detected only a few times. The rearrangement joins TRBV20-1 to TRBJ2-3; tentative D call: TRBD1 (6 bases). V was clipped by 0 bases and J by 11 bases, with 9 bases between them. CDR1 and CDR2 from the germline V gene are DFQATT and SNEGSKA (reference sequence). This CDR3 comprises 11 residues. CDR3 protein: CSARDGTRQYF. The DNA for the CDR3 is TGCAGTGCTAGAGATGGGACACGGCAGTATTTT.

The V and J genes are TRBV7-2 and TRBJ2-1, with 14 bases that match TRBD2. The CDR3 runs 15 residues. Germline V lookup: CDR1 SGHTA, CDR2 FQGNSA. The junction had 3 bases not matched to a gene; V was cut back by 4 bases and J by 7 bases. The CDR3 sequence is CASSSGLAGGNEQFF. CDR3 bases: TGTGCCAGCAGCTCAGGACTAGCGGGAGGAAATGAGCAGTTCTTC.

The chain couples TRBV30 to TRBJ2-1; no definite D call. V was cut by 0 bases and J by 0 bases, with 12 bases left in between. Germline V CDR1 and CDR2: GTSNPN, SVGIG (reference sequence). The CDR3 length is 16 residues. CDR3 DNA sequence: TGTGCCTGGAGTGTACTGGGGATCCACTCCTACAATGAGCAGTTCTTC. This gives the protein CAWSVLGIHSYNEQFF.

The rearrangement links TRBV14 to TRBJ1-6, with D tentatively TRBD1 (6 bases). CDR3 length equals 17 residues. CDR1 is SGHDN and CDR2 is FVKESK in the germline V gene. Trimming stripped 3 bases from V and 7 bases from J, with 19 bases between. CDR3 protein: CASSHHQGLVGNSPLHF. For the CDR3, the DNA is TGTGCCAGCAGCCACCACCAGGGGTTGGTTGGAAATTCACCCCTCCACTTT.

A few counts support this clone. The V gene is TRBV4-3, the J gene TRBJ2-6; no clear D. Trimming left V 0 bases short and J 0 bases short, with 12 bases between. CDR1 is LGHNA, CDR2 YSLEER, per germline. The CDR3 runs to 18 residues. DNA for the CDR3: TGCGCCAGCAGCCAAGATCCAGCCATCTTCTCTGGGGCCAACGTCCTGACTTTC. It encodes CASSQDPAIFSGANVLTF.

V gene TRBV30 combines with J gene TRBJ1-1; 10 nucleotides line up with TRBD1. The CDR3 is 13 residues long. Looked up from germline, CDR1 is GTSNPN and CDR2 is SVGIG (reference sequence). V lost 4 bases, J lost 10 bases, and 9 bases stayed unmatched. The CDR3 sequence: CAWNPSGQGPAFF. DNA of the CDR3: TGTGCCTGGAATCCATCGGGACAGGGGCCAGCTTTCTTT.

The chain links TRBV29-1 to TRBJ2-7, with no clear D. CDR1 and CDR2 (germline): SQVTM, ANQGSEA. The CDR3 covers 14 residues. V dropped 4 bases and J dropped 4 bases, with 17 bases sitting between them. The CDR3 loop is CSVATLLTGYEQYF. As DNA, the CDR3 is TGCAGCGTTGCGACCCTCTTAACTGGTTACGAGCAGTACTTC.

The J gene is TRBJ2-2, the V gene TRBV29-1; 8 bases align to TRBD2. The CDR3 has 14 residues. The V gene's germline CDR1 is SQVTM and CDR2 ANQGSEA. The trim removed 4 bases at V and 4 bases at J, leaving 5 bases unmatched. CDR3 in amino acids: CSVGGTSITGELFF. In DNA, the CDR3 is TGCAGCGTTGGTGGGACTAGTATCACCGGGGAGCTGTTTTTT.

The V gene is TRBV28, the J gene TRBJ2-1; TRBD2 aligns across 14 bases. Germline assignment: CDR1 MDHEN and CDR2 SYDVKM. After removal of 5 bases from V and 2 bases from J, the junction contained 2 bases not matched to a gene. CDR3 length: 16 residues. CDR3 protein: CASSMTSGRAYNEQFF. In DNA, the CDR3 is TGTGCCAGCAGTATGACTAGCGGGAGGGCCTACAATGAGCAGTTCTTC.

This clone has just a few counts. V gene TRBV28 combines with J gene TRBJ2-5, with 12 positions matching TRBD1. Per the germline V gene, CDR1 is MDHEN and CDR2 is SYDVKM. The ends lost 6 bases at V and 5 bases at J; junction bases unmatched: 10. The CDR3 covers 16 residues. CDR3 sequence: CASSLIGTGGQETQYF. CDR3 bases: TGTGCCAGCAGCCTGATCGGGACAGGGGGCCAGGAGACCCAGTACTTC. Full variable domain (missing parts from reference TRBV28 and TRBJ2-5): DVKVTQSSRYLVKRTGEKVFLECVQDMDHENMFWYRQDPGLGLRLIYFSYDVKMKEKGDIPEGYSVSREKKERFSLILESASTNQTSMYLCASSLIGTGGQETQYFGPGTRLLVL.